The rows below give T cell receptor beta chains drawn from one sample of a study of cytomegalovirus exposure and HLA in healthy donors. Sequenced by immunoSEQ multiplex PCR; TCRdb stores in-frame clones only, minus some. The table lists about 270,000 clones, around two thirds of them singletons. The sequenced sample consisted of PBMCs. The receptor source for this set is a female donor in good health and CMV-seronegative. Both conserved end residues are part of each CDR3. D genes are given only for firm matches. Size is stated for part of the rows, as once, few or many counts, or as a class when the clone is expanded.

v_call	j_call	clone_size	cdr3_length	d_call	cdr3_aa	cdr3_nt
TRBV30	TRBJ2-1	-	13	-	CAWSVRRGNEQFF	TGTGCCTGGAGTGTACGGCGGGGAAATGAGCAGTTCTTC
TRBV5-6	TRBJ1-2	-	15	-	CASSLRGAQIYGYTF	TGTGCCAGCAGCTTGCGGGGGGCGCAGATCTATGGCTACACCTTC
TRBV27	TRBJ2-7	-	13	-	CASRDRPTYEQYF	TGTGCCAGCAGAGACAGACCGACCTACGAGCAGTACTTC
TRBV29-1	TRBJ1-1	-	12	TRBD1	CSVRQGNTEAFF	TGCAGCGTCAGACAGGGGAACACTGAAGCTTTCTTT
TRBV29-1	TRBJ2-3	once	14	-	CSVEGGRDTDTQYF	TGCAGCGTTGAAGGGGGCCGAGACACAGATACGCAGTATTTT
TRBV9	TRBJ1-5	-	15	-	CASSVDMRSNQPQHF	TGTGCCAGCAGCGTAGACATGAGGAGCAATCAGCCCCAGCATTTT
TRBV2	TRBJ2-7	-	14	TRBD1	CASSGTGFSYEQYF	TGTGCCAGCAGTGGGACAGGCTTCTCCTACGAGCAGTACTTC
TRBV28	TRBJ1-5	-	16	-	CASSLRLRRESQPQHF	TGTGCCAGCAGTTTAAGATTGAGGAGGGAGTCACAGCCCCAGCATTTT
TRBV7-9	TRBJ1-1	once	14	-	CSSSLFSENTEAFF	TGTTCCAGCAGCTTATTCTCAGAGAACACTGAAGCTTTCTTT
TRBV28	TRBJ2-7	few	15	TRBD2	CASSLSGTSRYEQYF	TGTGCCAGCAGTTTAAGTGGGACTAGCCGTTACGAGCAGTACTTC
TRBV28	TRBJ2-3	-	19	TRBD2	CASSLWTSGSRSHTDTQYF	TGTGCCAGCAGTTTATGGACTAGCGGGAGTCGGAGTCACACAGATACGCAGTATTTT
TRBV4-1	TRBJ2-7	-	13	-	CASSPSGRYEQYF	TGCGCCAGCAGCCCGTCAGGAAGGTACGAGCAGTACTTC